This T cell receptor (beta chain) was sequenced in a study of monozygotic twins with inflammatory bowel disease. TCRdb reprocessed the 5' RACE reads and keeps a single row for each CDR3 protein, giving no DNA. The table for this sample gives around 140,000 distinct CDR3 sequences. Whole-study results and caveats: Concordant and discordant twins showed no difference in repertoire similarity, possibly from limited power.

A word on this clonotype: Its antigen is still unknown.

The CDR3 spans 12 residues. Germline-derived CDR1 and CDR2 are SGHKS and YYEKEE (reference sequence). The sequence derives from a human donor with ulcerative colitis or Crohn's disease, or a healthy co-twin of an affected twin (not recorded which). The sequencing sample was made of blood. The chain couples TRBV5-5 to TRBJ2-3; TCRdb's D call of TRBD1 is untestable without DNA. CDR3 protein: CASLGITDTQYF.